This is a list of T cell receptor beta chains from one sample in a study of cytomegalovirus exposure and HLA in healthy donors. Some clones are missing from TCRdb's copy, which holds only in-frame ones; the method was immunoSEQ multiplex PCR. The sample has around 110,000 clones; 82% are singletons. The sequenced material came from PBMCs. The receptors originated from a man aged 45-65 years in good health and CMV-seronegative. Each CDR3 is given with its conserved first and last residue. Fields, in order: clone size, J gene, V gene, D gene, CDR3 protein, CDR3 DNA. A D gene is named only where the DNA matches it firmly. The size entry is marked missing in some rows and otherwise reads once, few, many or a size class.

NA,TRBJ1-1,TRBV27,NA,CASSFGQGQPFF,TGTGCCAGCAGTTTCGGCCAGGGCCAACCTTTCTTT
NA,TRBJ2-7,TRBV7-2,TRBD1,CASSFDREDYEQYF,TGTGCCAGCAGCTTCGACAGGGAAGATTACGAGCAGTACTTC
NA,TRBJ2-3,TRBV11-3,TRBD2,CASSLLTGGQDTQYF,TGTGCCAGCAGCCTCCTGACGGGGGGGCAAGATACGCAGTATTTT
NA,TRBJ1-5,TRBV18,NA,CASSLDSAQPQHF,TGTGCCAGCTCGCTCGACAGCGCTCAGCCCCAGCATTTT
NA,TRBJ1-3,TRBV6-1,NA,CASQRSGSGNTIYF,TGTGCCAGCCAAAGGTCGGGCTCTGGAAACACCATATATTTT
NA,TRBJ2-2,TRBV7-3,NA,CASSSTGTGELFF,TGTGCCAGCAGCTCCACAGGGACCGGGGAGCTGTTTTTT
NA,TRBJ1-1,TRBV30,TRBD1,CAWSKTGDTEAFF,TGTGCCTGGAGTAAGACAGGGGACACTGAAGCTTTCTTT
NA,TRBJ2-3,TRBV7-9,NA,CASSISTDTQYF,TGTGCCAGCAGCATCTCCACAGATACGCAGTATTTT
NA,TRBJ1-1,TRBV20-1,NA,CSASGGPEAFF,TGCAGTGCTAGCGGGGGACCTGAAGCTTTCTTT
NA,TRBJ2-5,TRBV5-4,TRBD2,CASNSGLAKETQYF,TGTGCCAGCAACAGCGGACTAGCGAAAGAGACCCAGTACTTC
NA,TRBJ2-2,TRBV6-6,NA,CASSYATGGAGELFF,TGTGCCAGCAGTTACGCCACAGGGGGGGCCGGGGAGCTGTTTTTT
NA,TRBJ1-3,TRBV19,NA,CASSTSGERPNTIYF,TGTGCCAGTAGTACCTCTGGGGAGAGGCCGAACACCATATATTTT
few,TRBJ1-1,TRBV7-9,TRBD1,CASRPPPRQGRKAFF,TGTGCCAGCAGACCCCCTCCTCGACAGGGGCGGAAAGCTTTCTTT
NA,TRBJ2-5,TRBV7-8,NA,CASSLAERETQYF,TGTGCCAGCAGCTTAGCTGAGAGGGAGACCCAGTACTTC
NA,TRBJ1-1,TRBV23-1,TRBD1,CASSQSRDREMNTEAFF,TGCGCCAGCAGTCAGTCCCGGGACAGGGAAATGAACACTGAAGCTTTCTTT
NA,TRBJ1-2,TRBV19,NA,CASSMAGRVYGYTF,TGTGCCAGTAGTATGGCCGGCAGGGTATATGGCTACACCTTC
NA,TRBJ1-1,TRBV5-4,TRBD1,CASNLYRGTEAFF,TGTGCCAGCAACCTTTACAGGGGCACTGAAGCTTTCTTT
NA,TRBJ2-3,TRBV7-9,NA,CASSLDGSGDTQYF,TGTGCCAGCAGCTTAGATGGCTCGGGGGATACGCAGTATTTT
NA,TRBJ1-1,TRBV6-5,TRBD1,CASSWTGLNTEAFF,TGTGCCAGCAGTTGGACAGGGCTGAACACTGAAGCTTTCTTT
NA,TRBJ2-5,TRBV9,TRBD2,CASSVAGGRQETQYF,TGTGCCAGCAGCGTAGCGGGGGGGCGACAAGAGACCCAGTACTTC
once,TRBJ1-6,TRBV4-1,TRBD1,CASSPPDRVYSPLHF,TGCGCCAGCAGCCCACCGGACAGGGTTTATTCACCCCTCCACTTT
NA,TRBJ2-2,TRBV5-4,NA,CASRPGFQSGELFF,TGTGCCAGCAGGCCAGGGTTTCAGAGCGGGGAGCTGTTTTTT
NA,TRBJ1-2,TRBV5-1,TRBD1,CASSIRTGGDYGYTF,TGCGCCAGCAGCATCCGGACAGGGGGCGACTATGGCTACACCTTC
NA,TRBJ1-1,TRBV5-8,NA,CASSYRGRNTEAFF,TGTGCCAGCAGTTATAGGGGAAGGAACACTGAAGCTTTCTTT
NA,TRBJ2-3,TRBV5-1,TRBD2,CASSPGLAGGGDTQYF,TGCGCCAGCAGCCCAGGACTAGCGGGGGGTGGGGATACGCAGTATTTT